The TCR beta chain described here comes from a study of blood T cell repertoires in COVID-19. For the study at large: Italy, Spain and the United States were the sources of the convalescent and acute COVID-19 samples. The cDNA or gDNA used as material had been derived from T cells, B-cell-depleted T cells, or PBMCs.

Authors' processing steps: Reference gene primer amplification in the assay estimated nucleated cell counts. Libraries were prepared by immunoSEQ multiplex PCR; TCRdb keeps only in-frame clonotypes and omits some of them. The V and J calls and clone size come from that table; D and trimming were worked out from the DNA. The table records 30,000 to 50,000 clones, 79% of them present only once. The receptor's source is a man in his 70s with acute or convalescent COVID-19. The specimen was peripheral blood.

This chain's CDR3 is CASSQDFYGANVLTF. The CDR3 DNA sequence: TGTGCCAGCAGCCAAGATTTCTATGGGGCCAACGTCCTGACTTTC. V is TRBV4-2 and J is TRBJ2-6; D unresolved. The CDR3 is 15 amino acids. The germline gives CDR1 LGHNA, CDR2 YNFKEQ. The germline V and J ends were trimmed by 0 bases and 3 bases, with 6 bases remaining between them.